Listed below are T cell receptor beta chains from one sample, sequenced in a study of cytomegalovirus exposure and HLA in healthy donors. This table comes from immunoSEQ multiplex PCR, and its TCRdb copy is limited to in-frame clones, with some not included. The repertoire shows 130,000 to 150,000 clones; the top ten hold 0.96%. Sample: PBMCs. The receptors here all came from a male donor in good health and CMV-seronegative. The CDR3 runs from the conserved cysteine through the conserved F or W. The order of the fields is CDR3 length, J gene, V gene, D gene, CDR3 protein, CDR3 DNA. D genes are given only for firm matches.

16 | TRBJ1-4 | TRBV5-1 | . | CASSLGISEGGEKLFF | TGCGCCAGCAGCTTGGGCATCTCGGAGGGCGGTGAAAAACTGTTTTTT
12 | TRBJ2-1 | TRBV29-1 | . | CSVVGHYNEQFF | TGCAGCGTTGTTGGGCATTACAATGAGCAGTTCTTC
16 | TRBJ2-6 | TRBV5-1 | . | CASSLVFNSGANVLTF | TGCGCCAGCAGCTTGGTTTTTAACTCTGGGGCCAACGTCCTGACTTTC
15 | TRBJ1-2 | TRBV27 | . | CASREFGALNYGYTF | TGTGCCAGCAGAGAGTTCGGAGCCTTAAACTATGGCTACACCTTC
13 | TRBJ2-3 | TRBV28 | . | CASSFPNVPGEYF | TGTGCCAGCAGTTTCCCCAACGTGCCAGGGGAGTATTTT
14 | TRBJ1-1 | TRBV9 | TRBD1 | CASSVRTGTTEAFF | TGTGCCAGCAGCGTAAGGACAGGGACCACTGAAGCTTTCTTT
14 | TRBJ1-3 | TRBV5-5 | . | CASSLGGTGNTIYF | TGTGCCAGCAGCTTGGGGGGCACTGGAAACACCATATATTTT
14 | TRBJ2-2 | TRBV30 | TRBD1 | CARDRGRNTGELFF | TGTGCCCGAGACAGGGGGCGAAACACCGGGGAGCTGTTTTTT
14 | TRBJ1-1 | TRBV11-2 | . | CASSRSRSRSEAFF | TGTGCCAGCAGCCGATCCCGATCGAGGAGTGAAGCTTTCTTT
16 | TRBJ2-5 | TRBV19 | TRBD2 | CASSIKAGLPRETQYF | TGTGCCAGTAGTATAAAAGCGGGACTACCTCGAGAGACCCAGTACTTC
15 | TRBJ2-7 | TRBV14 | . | CASSLLTGVRREQYF | TGTGCCAGCAGCCTGTTGACGGGAGTAAGGAGGGAGCAGTACTTC
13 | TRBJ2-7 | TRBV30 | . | CAWSVGETYEQYF | TGTGCCTGGAGTGTAGGGGAAACCTACGAGCAGTACTTC
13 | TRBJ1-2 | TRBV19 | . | CASSIIGAYGYTF | TGTGCCAGTAGTATCATAGGGGCCTATGGCTACACCTTC
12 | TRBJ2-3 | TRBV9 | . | CASSVLADTQYF | TGTGCCAGCAGCGTACTAGCAGATACGCAGTATTTT
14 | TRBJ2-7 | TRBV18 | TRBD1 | CASSPADRGYEQYF | TGTGCCAGCTCACCTGCTGACAGGGGCTACGAGCAGTACTTC
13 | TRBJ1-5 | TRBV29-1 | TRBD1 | CSVLTGRNQPQHF | TGCAGCGTTTTGACAGGGCGCAATCAGCCCCAGCATTTT
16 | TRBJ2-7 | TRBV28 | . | CASSLSSRGKGYEQYF | TGTGCCAGCAGTTTATCCTCCCGGGGTAAGGGTTACGAGCAGTACTTC
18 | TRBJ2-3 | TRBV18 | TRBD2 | CASSPLPGLAATRDTQYF | TGTGCCAGCTCACCGCTACCGGGACTAGCGGCCACCCGGGATACGCAGTATTTT
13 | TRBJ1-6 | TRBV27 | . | CASRAGRNSPLHF | TGTGCCAGCAGAGCAGGGAGGAATTCACCCCTCCACTTT
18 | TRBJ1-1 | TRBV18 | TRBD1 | CASSPLDRVRFLDTEAFF | TGTGCCAGCTCACCATTGGACAGGGTGAGGTTCTTGGACACTGAAGCTTTCTTT
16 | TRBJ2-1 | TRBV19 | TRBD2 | CASRSPGLAGGNEQFF | TGTGCCAGTAGGTCCCCTGGGCTAGCGGGAGGGAATGAGCAGTTCTTC
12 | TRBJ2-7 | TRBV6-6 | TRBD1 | CASTGQAYEQYF | TGTGCCAGCACCGGACAGGCTTACGAGCAGTACTTC
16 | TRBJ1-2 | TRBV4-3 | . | CASSQDQGRLGYGYTF | TGCGCCAGCAGCCAAGACCAGGGAAGGTTAGGATATGGCTACACCTTC
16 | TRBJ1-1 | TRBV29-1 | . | CSVGGAGAGKNTEAFF | TGCAGCGTGGGGGGGGCGGGTGCAGGGAAGAACACTGAAGCTTTCTTT
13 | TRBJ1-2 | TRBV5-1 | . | CASSSQGRDGYTF | TGCGCCAGCAGCTCGCAAGGGCGGGATGGCTACACCTTC
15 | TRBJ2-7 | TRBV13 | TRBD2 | CASSQSGGKVREQYF | TGTGCCAGCAGCCAGAGCGGGGGGAAAGTTCGCGAGCAGTACTTC